A selection of T cell receptor beta chains follows, all from one sample in a study of T cells in localized non-small cell lung cancer. Profiled with immunoSEQ multiplex PCR; TCRdb holds only in-frame clones, not every one. Among about 1,500 clones, under 35% were seen once, and the ten largest hold around 18%. Sequenced material: normal lung tissue next to the tumor, taken before any cancer treatment. The receptor set was obtained from a male donor aged 60 or over with stage I squamous cell lung carcinoma. The conserved cysteine and the conserved F or W are not part of the CDR3 here.

CDR3aa,v_gene,len,j_gene
ASSSEKETQY,TRBV28,10,TRBJ2-5
AWSVLAGEQF,TRBV30,10,TRBJ2-1
ATDSRERGTGELF,TRBV9,13,TRBJ2-2
ASSSSTGTTGELF,TRBV6-8,13,TRBJ2-2
ASSPVDGGTEAF,TRBV18,12,TRBJ1-1
ASSWSGSSSETQY,TRBV11-3,13,TRBJ2-5
ASSAVGTTDTQY,TRBV6-8,12,TRBJ2-3
ASSSSSGYNSYNEQF,TRBV6-8,15,TRBJ2-1
ASSITVNTEAF,TRBV19,11,TRBJ1-1
ATSSGGGSEITNEKLF,TRBV15,16,TRBJ1-4
ASSEVGGFGGYT,TRBV6-1,12,TRBJ1-2
ASSLHRGSYEQY,TRBV11-3,12,TRBJ2-7
ASSPSGISYNEQF,TRBV7-5,13,TRBJ2-1
ASSLAVGNTEAF,TRBV11-3,12,TRBJ1-1
ASSPLGASVETQY,TRBV18,13,TRBJ2-5
ASSQEASGRMVLYEQY,TRBV4-1,16,TRBJ2-7
SVRGLAGNTGELF,TRBV29-1,13,TRBJ2-2
ASSEAGDRERSGPNTGELF,TRBV10-2,19,TRBJ2-2
ASSPPGTSLLETQY,TRBV18,14,TRBJ2-5
ASSKPNNQPQH,TRBV6-8,11,TRBJ1-5
ASSLSGLPYNEQF,TRBV7-5,13,TRBJ2-1
ASGLVGTVPEAF,TRBV12-5,12,TRBJ1-1
ASSWDLSTDTQY,TRBV9,12,TRBJ2-3
ASSLWEEELF,TRBV12-5,10,TRBJ1-4
AWSVQGASYGYT,TRBV30,12,TRBJ1-2
AWSRRYRGLELAGESYEQY,TRBV30,19,TRBJ2-7
ASSYSPSTDTQY,TRBV6-8,12,TRBJ2-3
ASSLGGWKDNEQF,TRBV5-1,13,TRBJ2-1
ASSMGSGSSYNEQF,TRBV19,14,TRBJ2-1
AWSVSWGEGYT,TRBV30,11,TRBJ1-2
ASSMGDSNYGYT,TRBV11-3,12,TRBJ1-2
ASSLIGGSEPQH,TRBV5-1,12,TRBJ1-5